Listed below are T cell receptor beta chains from one sample, sequenced in a study of OX40 agonist ivuxolimab in advanced cancers. Repertoires were generated with immunoSEQ multiplex PCR, while TCRdb's copy carries only in-frame clones and drops some. This sample has roughly 50,000 clones, with approximately 86% found just once. The material sequenced was CD4+ or CD8+ T cells sorted from blood, taken in a trial of the OX40 agonist ivuxolimab. The receptors derive from an adult with an advanced solid tumor such as melanoma, head and neck, liver or kidney cancer. Both conserved end residues are part of each CDR3. The order of the fields is clone size, V gene, J gene, D gene, CDR3 DNA, CDR3 protein. D genes are given only for firm matches. Clone size appears in some rows only: once, few, many, or a class for an expanded clone.

clone_size: few; v_call: TRBV29-1; j_call: TRBJ2-2; d_call: .; cdr3_nt: TGCAGCGTTGGAGAAGGGGAGCTGTTTTTT; cdr3_aa: CSVGEGELFF
clone_size: .; v_call: TRBV7-2; j_call: TRBJ2-7; d_call: .; cdr3_nt: TGTGCCAGCAGCCCCGCCCGTCTGGGTGGCTACGAGCAGTACTTC; cdr3_aa: CASSPARLGGYEQYF
clone_size: .; v_call: TRBV5-1; j_call: TRBJ1-4; d_call: .; cdr3_nt: TGCGCCAGCAGTCGGCAGGATAATGAAAAACTGTTTTTT; cdr3_aa: CASSRQDNEKLFF
clone_size: once; v_call: TRBV7-2; j_call: TRBJ1-2; d_call: .; cdr3_nt: TGTGCCAGCAGCTTCTCGGGGGGTAACTATGGCTACACCTTC; cdr3_aa: CASSFSGGNYGYTF
clone_size: once; v_call: TRBV25-1; j_call: TRBJ2-7; d_call: TRBD1; cdr3_nt: TGTGCCAGCAGTCCGGACAGGGGATACTACGAGCAGTACTTC; cdr3_aa: CASSPDRGYYEQYF
clone_size: .; v_call: TRBV6-1; j_call: TRBJ2-3; d_call: .; cdr3_nt: TGTGCCAGCAGTGATCTGCAGGGCTCTAGCACAGATACGCAGTATTTT; cdr3_aa: CASSDLQGSSTDTQYF
clone_size: .; v_call: TRBV5-1; j_call: TRBJ2-5; d_call: TRBD1; cdr3_nt: TGCGCCAGCAGTTATCCGGGACAGGAAGAGACCCAGTACTTC; cdr3_aa: CASSYPGQEETQYF
clone_size: few; v_call: TRBV18; j_call: TRBJ1-1; d_call: .; cdr3_nt: TGTGCCAGCTCACCAAGGGGAGGGTCAGGGACGAATGAAGCTTTCTTT; cdr3_aa: CASSPRGGSGTNEAFF
clone_size: few; v_call: TRBV5-1; j_call: TRBJ2-2; d_call: .; cdr3_nt: TGCGCCAGTACCAGTTACACGAACACCGGGGAGCTGTTTTTT; cdr3_aa: CASTSYTNTGELFF
clone_size: few; v_call: TRBV25-1; j_call: TRBJ1-3; d_call: .; cdr3_nt: TGTGCCAGCAGTGATCCCCACTCTGGAAACACCATATATTTT; cdr3_aa: CASSDPHSGNTIYF
clone_size: .; v_call: TRBV11-2; j_call: TRBJ1-5; d_call: .; cdr3_nt: TGTGCCAGCAGCTTAGACCGGAATCAGCCCCAGCATTTT; cdr3_aa: CASSLDRNQPQHF
clone_size: once; v_call: TRBV19; j_call: TRBJ1-5; d_call: TRBD1; cdr3_nt: TGTGCCAGTAGTAAGGACAGGGGGAATCAGCCCCAGCATTTT; cdr3_aa: CASSKDRGNQPQHF
clone_size: .; v_call: TRBV7-9; j_call: TRBJ1-1; d_call: .; cdr3_nt: TGTGCCAGCAGCCCTGGTCGGGTGGCTGAAGCTTTCTTT; cdr3_aa: CASSPGRVAEAFF
clone_size: .; v_call: TRBV6-5; j_call: TRBJ1-1; d_call: .; cdr3_nt: TGTGCCAGCAGGACGGGGGCCCTGGAGGACACTGAAGCTTTCTTT; cdr3_aa: CASRTGALEDTEAFF
clone_size: .; v_call: TRBV7-6; j_call: TRBJ1-1; d_call: TRBD1; cdr3_nt: TGTGCCAGCAGCTTGACAGGGGTCACTGAAGCTTTCTTT; cdr3_aa: CASSLTGVTEAFF
clone_size: .; v_call: TRBV7-9; j_call: TRBJ1-1; d_call: .; cdr3_nt: TGTGCCAGCAGCTTGGGAGGGCACACTGAAGCTTTCTTT; cdr3_aa: CASSLGGHTEAFF
clone_size: .; v_call: TRBV29-1; j_call: TRBJ2-3; d_call: .; cdr3_nt: TGCAGCGGTAGTGGGGGGGGGCATAGCACAGATACGCAGTATTTT; cdr3_aa: CSGSGGGHSTDTQYF
clone_size: .; v_call: TRBV19; j_call: TRBJ1-3; d_call: TRBD1; cdr3_nt: TGTGCCAGTAGTTTCGCCGGGACAGGGGGCTCTGGAAACACCATATATTTT; cdr3_aa: CASSFAGTGGSGNTIYF
clone_size: .; v_call: TRBV9; j_call: TRBJ1-4; d_call: .; cdr3_nt: TGTGCCAGCAGCGCCCGTAGAGGTCCAGGGGAAAAACTGTTTTTT; cdr3_aa: CASSARRGPGEKLFF
clone_size: .; v_call: TRBV28; j_call: TRBJ1-2; d_call: .; cdr3_nt: TGTGCCAGCAGTTTGGGAGCAGGCAACTATGGCTACACCTTC; cdr3_aa: CASSLGAGNYGYTF
clone_size: .; v_call: TRBV18; j_call: TRBJ1-1; d_call: .; cdr3_nt: TGTGCCAGCTCACCCTCTGGGAACACTGAAGCTTTCTTT; cdr3_aa: CASSPSGNTEAFF
clone_size: .; v_call: TRBV6-1; j_call: TRBJ2-1; d_call: .; cdr3_nt: TGTGCCAGCAGTGGGGGGGGCCTGGCGGGAACCTACAATGAGCAGTTCTTC; cdr3_aa: CASSGGGLAGTYNEQFF
clone_size: .; v_call: TRBV15; j_call: TRBJ1-3; d_call: .; cdr3_nt: TGTGCCACCAGCAGAGTAAGGAGCTCTGGAAACACCATATATTTT; cdr3_aa: CATSRVRSSGNTIYF
clone_size: .; v_call: TRBV5-1; j_call: TRBJ1-2; d_call: TRBD1; cdr3_nt: TGCGCCAGCAGCCCCTCCGCAAGACAGGGGGCCCCCTATGGCTACACCTTC; cdr3_aa: CASSPSARQGAPYGYTF
clone_size: .; v_call: TRBV2; j_call: TRBJ1-6; d_call: .; cdr3_nt: TGTGCCAGCAGTGGAGGGTACAATTCACCCCTCCACTTT; cdr3_aa: CASSGGYNSPLHF
clone_size: .; v_call: TRBV5-6; j_call: TRBJ1-2; d_call: .; cdr3_nt: TGTGCCAGCAGCTTGAGGGGCGGGAATGGCTACACCTTC; cdr3_aa: CASSLRGGNGYTF
clone_size: .; v_call: TRBV6-5; j_call: TRBJ1-1; d_call: TRBD1; cdr3_nt: TGTGCCAGCAGTCTAGACAGGGGGAACACTGAAGCTTTCTTT; cdr3_aa: CASSLDRGNTEAFF
clone_size: .; v_call: TRBV4-1; j_call: TRBJ1-1; d_call: TRBD1; cdr3_nt: TGCGCCAGCAGCCCCCGACAGGGGAACACTGAAGCTTTCTTT; cdr3_aa: CASSPRQGNTEAFF
clone_size: .; v_call: TRBV27; j_call: TRBJ2-3; d_call: .; cdr3_nt: TGTGCCAGCAGTTTAATACTAGCAGGAACAGATACGCAGTATTTT; cdr3_aa: CASSLILAGTDTQYF
clone_size: few; v_call: TRBV5-1; j_call: TRBJ1-5; d_call: .; cdr3_nt: TGCGCCAGCAGCCACAGGGAGGATCAGCCCCAGCATTTT; cdr3_aa: CASSHREDQPQHF
clone_size: .; v_call: TRBV18; j_call: TRBJ1-4; d_call: .; cdr3_nt: TGTGCCAGCTCACCACGTCGAGGTGCAACTAATGAAAAACTGTTTTTT; cdr3_aa: CASSPRRGATNEKLFF
clone_size: .; v_call: TRBV19; j_call: TRBJ2-3; d_call: TRBD1; cdr3_nt: TGTGCCAGTAGTGGACAGGGAGGAGATACGCAGTATTTT; cdr3_aa: CASSGQGGDTQYF
clone_size: .; v_call: TRBV5-8; j_call: TRBJ1-3; d_call: .; cdr3_nt: TGTGCCAGCAGCTTGGCCAGGTACTCAGGAAACACCATATATTTT; cdr3_aa: CASSLARYSGNTIYF
clone_size: .; v_call: TRBV5-6; j_call: TRBJ1-2; d_call: TRBD1; cdr3_nt: TGTGCCAGCCTGGGACAGTTCGTCGATGGCTACACCTTC; cdr3_aa: CASLGQFVDGYTF
clone_size: .; v_call: TRBV7-7; j_call: TRBJ2-3; d_call: .; cdr3_nt: TGTGCTAGCAGCTTAGGACCCACCGCCACAGATACGCAGTATTTT; cdr3_aa: CASSLGPTATDTQYF
clone_size: .; v_call: TRBV10-2; j_call: TRBJ1-1; d_call: .; cdr3_nt: TGCGCCAGCAGTGAGTCGGCGCAGGGATGGAACACTGAAGCTTTCTTT; cdr3_aa: CASSESAQGWNTEAFF
clone_size: .; v_call: TRBV6-5; j_call: TRBJ2-3; d_call: .; cdr3_nt: TGTGCCAGCAGCCCAACCACAGATACGCAGTATTTT; cdr3_aa: CASSPTTDTQYF
clone_size: .; v_call: TRBV10-3; j_call: TRBJ2-1; d_call: .; cdr3_nt: TGTGCCATCAGTGTGGGGGGCAATGAGCAGTTCTTC; cdr3_aa: CAISVGGNEQFF
clone_size: .; v_call: TRBV6-6; j_call: TRBJ1-2; d_call: .; cdr3_nt: TGTGCCAGCAGGAAAGGGCAGGAAAATGGCTACACCTTC; cdr3_aa: CASRKGQENGYTF
clone_size: .; v_call: TRBV5-6; j_call: TRBJ1-2; d_call: .; cdr3_nt: TGTGCCAGCAGCGCTAACTATGGCTACACCTTC; cdr3_aa: CASSANYGYTF